The clone carrying this T cell receptor beta chain has more than one count but fewer than ten. Its antigen is as yet unknown. V lost 2 bases and J lost 0, with 14 bases in between. The CDR3 length is 16 residues. Germline lookup yields CDR1 SGHTA and CDR2 FQGNSA. These data are taken from a study of CD8 T cells in ankylosing spondylitis. Study results and caveats: Reportedly, disease-linked clones are significantly enriched in ankylosing spondylitis patients' matched synovial fluid. Disease-linked clones bore a CD8+ phenotype, appearing relatively rarely in peripheral blood.

TCRdb reprocessed the 5' RACE reads with MiXCR, giving one entry per CDR3 protein. Of under 250,000 distinct CDR3 sequences listed, over 9.5% were seen once; the top ten hold roughly 2.5%. The sequence derives from a male donor with ankylosing spondylitis or in good health (not recorded which). Sequencing was carried out using blood, either unsorted or a sorted T cell fraction (not recorded which). The chain links TRBV7-2 to TRBJ2-7, with TRBD1 as a possible D gene (5 bases). The CDR3 spells CASSLQGGLSSYEQYF. CDR3 bases: TGTGCCAGCAGCTTACAGGGCGGTTTAAGCTCCTACGAGCAGTACTTC.